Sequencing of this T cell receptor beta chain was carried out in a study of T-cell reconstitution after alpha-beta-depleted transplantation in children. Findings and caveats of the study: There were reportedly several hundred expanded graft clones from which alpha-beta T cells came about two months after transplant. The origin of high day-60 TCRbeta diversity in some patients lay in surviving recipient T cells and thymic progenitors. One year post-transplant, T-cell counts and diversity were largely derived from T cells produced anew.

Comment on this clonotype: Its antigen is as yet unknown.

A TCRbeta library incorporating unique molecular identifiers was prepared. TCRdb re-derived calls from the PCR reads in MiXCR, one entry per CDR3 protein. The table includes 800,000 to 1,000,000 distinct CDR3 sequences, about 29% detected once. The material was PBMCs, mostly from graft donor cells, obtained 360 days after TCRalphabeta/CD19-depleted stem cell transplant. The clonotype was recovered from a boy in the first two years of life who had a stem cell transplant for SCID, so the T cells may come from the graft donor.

The CDR3 DNA is TGTGCCACCAGCACGGACAGGGCCAACTATGGCTACACCTTC. This translates into CATSTDRANYGYTF. The chain employs TRBV15 and TRBJ1-2, with 8 nucleotides matching TRBD1. V lost 4 bases, J lost 2 bases, and 3 bases stayed unmatched. Germline lookup yields CDR1 LNHNV and CDR2 YYDKDF (reference sequence). CDR3 length equals 14 residues.